The rows below give T cell receptor beta chains drawn from one sample of a study of radiotherapy plus CTLA-4 blockade in lung cancer. Assay: immunoSEQ multiplex PCR; the TCRdb copy retains only in-frame clones and omits some. The data hold about 15,000 clones, with around 67% observed a single time. The sequenced sample was peripheral blood, obtained from a patient treated with radiotherapy plus ipilimumab. The receptor set was obtained from a human donor with non-small cell lung cancer whose response to radiotherapy plus ipilimumab could not be evaluated. Each CDR3 is given with its conserved first and last residue. The order of the fields is V gene, D gene, clone size, J gene, CDR3 DNA, CDR3 protein. D genes are given only for firm matches. Rows may omit the clone size; those that give it use once, few, many or a size class.

v_call: TRBV6-5; d_call: NA; clone_size: NA; j_call: TRBJ2-2; cdr3_nt: TGTGCCAGCAGTTACTCGAGGTTAGGCGGGGAGCTGTTTTTT; cdr3_aa: CASSYSRLGGELFF
v_call: TRBV13; d_call: NA; clone_size: NA; j_call: TRBJ2-3; cdr3_nt: TGTGCCAGCAGTCTTCACCCGGGACACAGGACAGATACGCAGTATTTT; cdr3_aa: CASSLHPGHRTDTQYF
v_call: TRBV5-1; d_call: NA; clone_size: NA; j_call: TRBJ1-4; cdr3_nt: TGCGCCAGCAGCTCGACTCAGGGGGAAAAACTGTTTTTT; cdr3_aa: CASSSTQGEKLFF
v_call: TRBV4-2; d_call: TRBD2; clone_size: few; j_call: TRBJ2-1; cdr3_nt: TGTGCCAGCAGCCAAGATCTACTAGCGCCTTTGAATGAGCAGTTCTTC; cdr3_aa: CASSQDLLAPLNEQFF
v_call: TRBV6-5; d_call: NA; clone_size: few; j_call: TRBJ1-1; cdr3_nt: TGTGCCAGCAGTCCACAGGGTTATGACACTGAAGCTTTCTTT; cdr3_aa: CASSPQGYDTEAFF
v_call: TRBV14; d_call: NA; clone_size: NA; j_call: TRBJ1-1; cdr3_nt: TGTGCCAGCAGCCAAGGGTACCTAGGAGCTTTCTTT; cdr3_aa: CASSQGYLGAFF
v_call: TRBV5-1; d_call: TRBD2; clone_size: NA; j_call: TRBJ2-2; cdr3_nt: TGCGCCAGCAGCTTGGAAAGCGGGGTCAACACCGGGGAGCTGTTTTTT; cdr3_aa: CASSLESGVNTGELFF
v_call: TRBV5-1; d_call: TRBD1; clone_size: few; j_call: TRBJ2-4; cdr3_nt: TGCGCCAGCAGCTTGGTAGGACAGGGGGCCCTAAGGCTTCCAGAAAACATTCAGTACTTC; cdr3_aa: CASSLVGQGALRLPENIQYF
v_call: TRBV5-6; d_call: TRBD1; clone_size: NA; j_call: TRBJ1-2; cdr3_nt: TGTGCCAGCAGCTTACTGTCCGGGACAGGGAACTATGGCTACACCTTC; cdr3_aa: CASSLLSGTGNYGYTF
v_call: TRBV9; d_call: TRBD2; clone_size: NA; j_call: TRBJ2-1; cdr3_nt: TGTGCCAGCAGCGCCTCGGGACTAGCGGTTTATGAGCAGTTCTTC; cdr3_aa: CASSASGLAVYEQFF
v_call: TRBV27; d_call: NA; clone_size: NA; j_call: TRBJ1-6; cdr3_nt: TGTGCCAGCTTTACCGGTAATTCACCCCTCCACTTT; cdr3_aa: CASFTGNSPLHF
v_call: TRBV6-6; d_call: NA; clone_size: few; j_call: TRBJ1-2; cdr3_nt: TGTGCCAGCAGTTCGACATGGGAGGACACCTTC; cdr3_aa: CASSSTWEDTF
v_call: TRBV5-4; d_call: NA; clone_size: NA; j_call: TRBJ1-5; cdr3_nt: TGTGCCAGCAGCTTGGGGGGGCAACAGGACAATCAGCCCCAGCATTTT; cdr3_aa: CASSLGGQQDNQPQHF
v_call: TRBV4-1; d_call: TRBD1; clone_size: once; j_call: TRBJ1-4; cdr3_nt: TGCGCCAGCAGCCAACTGACAGGGAATGAAAAACTGTTTTTT; cdr3_aa: CASSQLTGNEKLFF
v_call: TRBV13; d_call: NA; clone_size: few; j_call: TRBJ1-1; cdr3_nt: TGTGCCAGCGTGAAGCCAAGGGAGGCTTTCTTT; cdr3_aa: CASVKPREAFF
v_call: TRBV11-2; d_call: TRBD1; clone_size: NA; j_call: TRBJ1-1; cdr3_nt: TGTGCCAGCAGCCCCGGGACAGGGTTTGCAGCTTTCTTT; cdr3_aa: CASSPGTGFAAFF
v_call: TRBV27; d_call: TRBD1; clone_size: NA; j_call: TRBJ1-2; cdr3_nt: TGTGCCAGCAGTTTCGACAGGGTGGGCTACACCTTC; cdr3_aa: CASSFDRVGYTF
v_call: TRBV2; d_call: NA; clone_size: NA; j_call: TRBJ1-1; cdr3_nt: TGTGCCAGCAGTGGGGCCGGGACTTTGAACACTGAAGCTTTCTTT; cdr3_aa: CASSGAGTLNTEAFF
v_call: TRBV6-1; d_call: TRBD2; clone_size: NA; j_call: TRBJ2-3; cdr3_nt: TGTGCCAGCAGTGAACAACCCCTAGCGGGGGGGCCGAGCACAGATACGCAGTATTTT; cdr3_aa: CASSEQPLAGGPSTDTQYF
v_call: TRBV6-5; d_call: TRBD1; clone_size: NA; j_call: TRBJ2-7; cdr3_nt: TGTGCCAGCAGTAGGGGACAGGGGACTGAGGAGCAGTACTTC; cdr3_aa: CASSRGQGTEEQYF
v_call: TRBV5-6; d_call: NA; clone_size: NA; j_call: TRBJ2-1; cdr3_nt: TGTGCCAGCAGCTTGGGCAGTGGGCCTTACAATGAGCAGTTCTTC; cdr3_aa: CASSLGSGPYNEQFF
v_call: TRBV4-2; d_call: TRBD1; clone_size: few; j_call: TRBJ2-7; cdr3_nt: TGTGCCAGCAGCCAAGCAATGGGACAGGGGATCTTAGAGCAGTACTTC; cdr3_aa: CASSQAMGQGILEQYF
v_call: TRBV11-3; d_call: NA; clone_size: NA; j_call: TRBJ1-4; cdr3_nt: TGTGCCAGCAGCTTAGAAGCAGGCGCTAATGAAAAACTGTTTTTT; cdr3_aa: CASSLEAGANEKLFF
v_call: TRBV19; d_call: TRBD1; clone_size: NA; j_call: TRBJ1-4; cdr3_nt: TGTGCCAGTAGTAGCCCAACAGGGGGTGTCGAAAAACTGTTTTTT; cdr3_aa: CASSSPTGGVEKLFF
v_call: TRBV7-9; d_call: NA; clone_size: few; j_call: TRBJ1-3; cdr3_nt: TGTGCCAGCAGTTCACAGGTGTCTGGAAACACCATATATTTT; cdr3_aa: CASSSQVSGNTIYF
v_call: TRBV7-3; d_call: NA; clone_size: NA; j_call: TRBJ2-3; cdr3_nt: TGTGCCAGCAGCTTAACGGGGGGTAGAATAGATACGCAGTATTTT; cdr3_aa: CASSLTGGRIDTQYF
v_call: TRBV19; d_call: NA; clone_size: NA; j_call: TRBJ2-4; cdr3_nt: TGTGCCAGTAGTATTGGGATGACTATAGCCAAAAACATTCAGTACTTC; cdr3_aa: CASSIGMTIAKNIQYF
v_call: TRBV4-3; d_call: TRBD1; clone_size: NA; j_call: TRBJ1-3; cdr3_nt: TGCGCCAGCAGCCAACGGACAGGGGGTAGAGCTGTAAACACCATATATTTT; cdr3_aa: CASSQRTGGRAVNTIYF
v_call: TRBV7-2; d_call: TRBD2; clone_size: NA; j_call: TRBJ2-5; cdr3_nt: TGTGCCAGCAGCTTAGAACGGACTAGTTCTACAGAGACCCAGTACTTC; cdr3_aa: CASSLERTSSTETQYF
v_call: TRBV2; d_call: NA; clone_size: NA; j_call: TRBJ2-2; cdr3_nt: TGTGCCAGCAGTGAAAACAGCCAGAACGGGGAGCTGTTTTTT; cdr3_aa: CASSENSQNGELFF
v_call: TRBV5-5; d_call: TRBD1; clone_size: NA; j_call: TRBJ2-2; cdr3_nt: TGTGCCAGCAGCGTACAGGGGGTGGACACCGGGGAGCTGTTTTTT; cdr3_aa: CASSVQGVDTGELFF
v_call: TRBV5-8; d_call: NA; clone_size: NA; j_call: TRBJ2-6; cdr3_nt: TGTGCCAGCCGCACACAAAGTCGGGCCAACGTCCTGACTTTC; cdr3_aa: CASRTQSRANVLTF
v_call: TRBV6-1; d_call: NA; clone_size: few; j_call: TRBJ1-2; cdr3_nt: TGTGCCAGCAGGGTCGGGGAAGACTATGGCTACACCTTC; cdr3_aa: CASRVGEDYGYTF
v_call: TRBV5-6; d_call: NA; clone_size: NA; j_call: TRBJ2-3; cdr3_nt: TGTGCCAGCAGCGTTGTCAGGGGCACAGATACGCAGTATTTT; cdr3_aa: CASSVVRGTDTQYF
v_call: TRBV5-1; d_call: TRBD2; clone_size: NA; j_call: TRBJ2-7; cdr3_nt: TGCGCCAGCAGCTTGGGGGGGGGATACGAGCAGTACTTC; cdr3_aa: CASSLGGGYEQYF
v_call: TRBV5-1; d_call: NA; clone_size: NA; j_call: TRBJ2-5; cdr3_nt: TGCGCCAGCAGCTCGCACGCGGGGACCCAGTACTTC; cdr3_aa: CASSSHAGTQYF
v_call: TRBV4-2; d_call: NA; clone_size: NA; j_call: TRBJ2-2; cdr3_nt: TGTGCCAGCAGCCAGGACAGAGGAAACACCGGGGAGCTGTTTTTT; cdr3_aa: CASSQDRGNTGELFF
v_call: TRBV7-9; d_call: TRBD1; clone_size: once; j_call: TRBJ2-5; cdr3_nt: TGTGCCAGCGCCGTGGGACAGGGCGGAAAGACCCAGTACTTC; cdr3_aa: CASAVGQGGKTQYF
v_call: TRBV10-3; d_call: NA; clone_size: few; j_call: TRBJ1-5; cdr3_nt: TGTGCCATCAGTGGGGGGGGTAAGGGCGTGAAAAGCAATCAGCCCCAGCATTTT; cdr3_aa: CAISGGGKGVKSNQPQHF
v_call: TRBV6-5; d_call: NA; clone_size: NA; j_call: TRBJ2-7; cdr3_nt: TGTGCCAGCAGTTACGGGGCTTTAAGGAGCGACGAGCAGTACTTC; cdr3_aa: CASSYGALRSDEQYF
v_call: TRBV6-1; d_call: TRBD1; clone_size: NA; j_call: TRBJ1-1; cdr3_nt: TGTGCAACCGACAGGGGGTACGCTGAAGCTTTCTTT; cdr3_aa: CATDRGYAEAFF
v_call: TRBV7-9; d_call: TRBD2; clone_size: NA; j_call: TRBJ2-5; cdr3_nt: TGTGCCAGCAGCGGGAGACTAGCGGGGGGACGGGAGACCCAGTACTTC; cdr3_aa: CASSGRLAGGRETQYF
v_call: TRBV29-1; d_call: NA; clone_size: NA; j_call: TRBJ1-3; cdr3_nt: TGCAGCGGGACAGTCGGAAACACCATATATTTT; cdr3_aa: CSGTVGNTIYF
v_call: TRBV19; d_call: NA; clone_size: once; j_call: TRBJ1-2; cdr3_nt: TGTGCCGGTAGGAAACAGGATCTCTATGGCTACACCTTC; cdr3_aa: CAGRKQDLYGYTF
v_call: TRBV6-5; d_call: TRBD1; clone_size: few; j_call: TRBJ1-4; cdr3_nt: TGTGCCAGCAGGGAGAAACAGGGGAATGGACTGTTTTTT; cdr3_aa: CASREKQGNGLFF
v_call: TRBV7-3; d_call: TRBD2; clone_size: NA; j_call: TRBJ2-6; cdr3_nt: TGTGCCAGCAGCTCGTCGGGGGGGTCCGGGGCCAACGTCCTGACTTTC; cdr3_aa: CASSSSGGSGANVLTF
v_call: TRBV27; d_call: NA; clone_size: NA; j_call: TRBJ1-2; cdr3_nt: TGTGCCAGCAGTTCCAACAGGGCGCCCGGCTACACCTTC; cdr3_aa: CASSSNRAPGYTF
v_call: TRBV11-2; d_call: NA; clone_size: few; j_call: TRBJ2-5; cdr3_nt: TGTGCCAGCAGATTTTTACCAGTGAAGACCCAGTACTTC; cdr3_aa: CASRFLPVKTQYF
v_call: TRBV5-4; d_call: NA; clone_size: NA; j_call: TRBJ1-3; cdr3_nt: TGTGCCAGCAGCTTAGGCACAGGGATAGGAACCATATATTTT; cdr3_aa: CASSLGTGIGTIYF
v_call: TRBV6-1; d_call: TRBD1; clone_size: NA; j_call: TRBJ1-5; cdr3_nt: TGTGCCAGCAGTGGGTTGGACAGGATGAATCAGCCCCAGCATTTT; cdr3_aa: CASSGLDRMNQPQHF
v_call: TRBV12-5; d_call: TRBD1; clone_size: few; j_call: TRBJ2-7; cdr3_nt: TGTGCTAGTGGTTTGTCCGGGACAGGGAGCGAGCAGTACTTC; cdr3_aa: CASGLSGTGSEQYF
v_call: TRBV7-2; d_call: TRBD2; clone_size: few; j_call: TRBJ2-3; cdr3_nt: TGTGCCAGCAGCTTTACTAGCGGGGGGGCCGGAGATACGCAGTATTTT; cdr3_aa: CASSFTSGGAGDTQYF
v_call: TRBV7-2; d_call: NA; clone_size: NA; j_call: TRBJ1-2; cdr3_nt: TGTGCCAGCAGCCCCCGAAGGGGCGAAGGCTACACCTTC; cdr3_aa: CASSPRRGEGYTF
v_call: TRBV10-2; d_call: NA; clone_size: NA; j_call: TRBJ1-2; cdr3_nt: TGCGCCAGCGGGCGGGAACAGAGTGGCTACACCTTC; cdr3_aa: CASGREQSGYTF